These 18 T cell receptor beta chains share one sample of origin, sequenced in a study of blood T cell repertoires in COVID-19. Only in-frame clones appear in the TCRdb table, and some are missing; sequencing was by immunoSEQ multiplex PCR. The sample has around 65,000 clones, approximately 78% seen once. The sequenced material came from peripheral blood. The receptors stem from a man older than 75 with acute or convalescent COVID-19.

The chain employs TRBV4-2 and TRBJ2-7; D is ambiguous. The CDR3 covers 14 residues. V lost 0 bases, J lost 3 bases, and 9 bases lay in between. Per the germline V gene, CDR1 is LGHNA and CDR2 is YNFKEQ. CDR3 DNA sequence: TGTGCCAGCAGCCAAGAACGAATTAGCTACGAGCAGTACTTC. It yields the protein CASSQERISYEQYF.

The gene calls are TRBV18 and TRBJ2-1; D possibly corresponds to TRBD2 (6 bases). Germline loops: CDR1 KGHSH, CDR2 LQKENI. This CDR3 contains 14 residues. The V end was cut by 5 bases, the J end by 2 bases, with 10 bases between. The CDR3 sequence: CASSYRETYNEQFF. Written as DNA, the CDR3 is TGTGCCAGCTCATACCGGGAGACCTACAATGAGCAGTTCTTC.

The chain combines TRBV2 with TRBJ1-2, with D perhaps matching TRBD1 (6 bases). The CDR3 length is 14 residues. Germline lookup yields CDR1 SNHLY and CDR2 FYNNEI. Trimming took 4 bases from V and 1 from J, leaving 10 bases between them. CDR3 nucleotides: TGTGCCAGCAGTGGACAGGCGGATAACTATGGCTACACCTTC. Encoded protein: CASSGQADNYGYTF.

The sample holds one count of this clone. CDR3 DNA: TGTGCCAGCGGGGAGGACTCTGGGGCCAACGTCCTGACTTTC. Translated, it gives CASGEDSGANVLTF. The V call is TRBV14, the J call TRBJ2-6; tentatively, D is TRBD2 (6 bases). The V gene lost 8 bases and the J gene lost 0 bases, with 8 bases spanning the gap. Germline CDR1 SGHDN, CDR2 FVKESK. The CDR3 runs to 14 residues.

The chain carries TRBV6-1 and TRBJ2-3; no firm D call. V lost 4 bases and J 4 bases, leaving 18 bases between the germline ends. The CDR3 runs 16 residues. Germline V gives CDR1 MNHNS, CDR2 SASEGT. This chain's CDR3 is CASSGYVVGLPDTQYF. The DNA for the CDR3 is TGTGCCAGCAGTGGATACGTTGTCGGGTTGCCAGATACGCAGTATTTT.

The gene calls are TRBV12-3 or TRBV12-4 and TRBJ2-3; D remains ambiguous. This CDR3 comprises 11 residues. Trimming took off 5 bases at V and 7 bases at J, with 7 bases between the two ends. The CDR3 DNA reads TGTGCCAGCAGTCCCCAAAATACGCAGTATTTT. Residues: CASSPQNTQYF.

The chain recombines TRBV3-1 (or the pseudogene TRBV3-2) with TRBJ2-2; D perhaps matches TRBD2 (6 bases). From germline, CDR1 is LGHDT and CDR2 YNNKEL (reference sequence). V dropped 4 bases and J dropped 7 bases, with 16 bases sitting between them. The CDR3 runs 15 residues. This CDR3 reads CASSPNVGGGGELFF. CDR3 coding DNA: TGTGCCAGCAGCCCCAATGTGGGGGGTGGCGGGGAGCTGTTTTTT.

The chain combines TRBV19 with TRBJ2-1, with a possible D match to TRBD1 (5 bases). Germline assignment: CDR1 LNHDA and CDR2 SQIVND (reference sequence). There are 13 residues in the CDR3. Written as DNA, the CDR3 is TGTGCTTCAGCCAGGGATTGGAACAATGAGCAGTTCTTC. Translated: CASARDWNNEQFF.

The CDR3 here is CASSPLGGIYGYTF. The DNA for the CDR3 is TGTGCCAGTAGTCCTCTCGGAGGGATATATGGCTACACCTTC. This chain links TRBV19 with TRBJ1-2; D is ambiguous. Trimming shortened V by 5 bases and J by 5 bases, and 15 bases separated the two germline ends. The germline CDR1 and CDR2 sequences are LNHDA and SQIVND (reference sequence). The CDR3 is made up of 14 amino acids.

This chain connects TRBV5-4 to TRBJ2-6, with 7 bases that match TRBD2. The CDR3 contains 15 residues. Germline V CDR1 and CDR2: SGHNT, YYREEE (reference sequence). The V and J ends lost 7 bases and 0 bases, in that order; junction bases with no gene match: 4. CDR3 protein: CASAGVSSGANVLTF. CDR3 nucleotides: TGTGCCAGCGCGGGGGTAAGCTCTGGGGCCAACGTCCTGACTTTC.

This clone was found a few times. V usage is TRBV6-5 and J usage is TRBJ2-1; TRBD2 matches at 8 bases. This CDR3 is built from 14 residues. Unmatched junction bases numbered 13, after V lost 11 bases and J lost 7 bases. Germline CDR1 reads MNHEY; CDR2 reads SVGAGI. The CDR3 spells CAARRAGVYNEQFF. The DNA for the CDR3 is TGTGCCGCACGGAGAGCGGGAGTATATAATGAGCAGTTCTTC.

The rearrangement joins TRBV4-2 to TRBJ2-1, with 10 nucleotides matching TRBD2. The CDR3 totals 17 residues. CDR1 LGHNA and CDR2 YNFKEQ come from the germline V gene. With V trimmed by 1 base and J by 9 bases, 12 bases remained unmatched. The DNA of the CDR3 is TGTGCCAGCAGCCAAGGGAGCGGGGGGGTCTCGGTGGGTGAGCAGTTCTTC. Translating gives CASSQGSGGVSVGEQFF.

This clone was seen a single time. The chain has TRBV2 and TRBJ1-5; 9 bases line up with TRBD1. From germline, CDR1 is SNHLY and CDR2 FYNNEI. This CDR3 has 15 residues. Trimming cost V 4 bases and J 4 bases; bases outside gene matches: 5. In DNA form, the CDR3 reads TGTGCCAGCAGTGGGGACAGGGCCGCTAATCAGCCCCAGCATTTT. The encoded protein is CASSGDRAANQPQHF. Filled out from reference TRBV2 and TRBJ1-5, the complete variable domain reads EPEVTQTPSHQVTQMGQEVILRCVPISNHLYFYWYRQILGQKVEFLVSFYNNEISEKSEIFDDQFSVERPDGSNFTLKIRSTKLEDSAMYFCASSGDRAANQPQHFGDGTRLSIL.

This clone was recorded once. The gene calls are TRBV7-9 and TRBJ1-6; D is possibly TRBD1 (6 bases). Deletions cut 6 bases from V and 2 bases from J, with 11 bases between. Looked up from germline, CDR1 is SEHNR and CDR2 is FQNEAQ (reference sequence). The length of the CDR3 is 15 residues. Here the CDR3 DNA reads TGTGCCAGCAGTTCCCGGGACACCTATAATTCACCCCTCCACTTT. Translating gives CASSSRDTYNSPLHF.

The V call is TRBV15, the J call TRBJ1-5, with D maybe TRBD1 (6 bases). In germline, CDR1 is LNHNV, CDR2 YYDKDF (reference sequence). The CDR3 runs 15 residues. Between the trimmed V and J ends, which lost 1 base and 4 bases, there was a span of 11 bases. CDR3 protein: CATSRGSQGNQPQHF. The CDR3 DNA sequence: TGTGCCACCAGCAGAGGATCTCAGGGGAATCAGCCCCAGCATTTT.

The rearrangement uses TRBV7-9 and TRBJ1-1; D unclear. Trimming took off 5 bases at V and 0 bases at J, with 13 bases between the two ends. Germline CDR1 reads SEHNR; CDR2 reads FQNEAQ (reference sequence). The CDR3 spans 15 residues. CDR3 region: CASSPLRGMNTEAFF. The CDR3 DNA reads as TGTGCCAGCAGCCCCCTTCGGGGAATGAACACTGAAGCTTTCTTT.

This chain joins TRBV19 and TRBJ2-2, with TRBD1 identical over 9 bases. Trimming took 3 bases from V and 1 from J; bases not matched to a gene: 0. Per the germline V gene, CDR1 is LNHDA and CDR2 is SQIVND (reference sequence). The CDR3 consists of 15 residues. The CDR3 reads CASSMGQGNTGELFF. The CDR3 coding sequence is TGTGCCAGTAGTATGGGACAGGGGAACACCGGGGAGCTGTTTTTT.

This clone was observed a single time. CDR3: CASSLVTAGADTQYF. The CDR3 coding sequence is TGCGCCAGCAGCTTGGTGACAGCGGGCGCAGATACGCAGTATTTT. The chain recombines TRBV5-1 with TRBJ2-3; the D gene is possibly TRBD2 (6 bases). Germline loops: CDR1 SGHRS, CDR2 YFSETQ. Trimming pared 0 bases from V and 4 bases from J, leaving 12 bases between. CDR3 size: 15 residues. Complete variable domain (other parts from reference TRBV5-1 and TRBJ2-3): KAGVTQTPRYLIKTRGQQVTLSCSPISGHRSVSWYQQTPGQGLQFLFEYFSETQRNKGNFPGRFSGRQFSNSRSEMNVSTLELGDSALYLCASSLVTAGADTQYFGPGTRLTVL.